Here is one T cell receptor (beta chain) with its context. Per the original methods: Quantification of nucleated cells was approximated via reference gene primer amplification. The protocol was immunoSEQ multiplex PCR, while the TCRdb copy is restricted to in-frame clones and leaves out a portion. For V, J and clone size, that table is used; D and trimming come from the DNA. The sample yields under 250,000 clones, under 90% seen once. J gave up 6 bases and V 6 bases, and 10 bases lay outside the gene matches. The CDR3 runs to 15 residues. Germline V gives CDR1 SGHTA, CDR2 FQGNSA. This entry comes from a study of blood T cell repertoires in COVID-19. Turning to the study itself: The analysed material was cDNA or gDNA that came from T cells, B-cell-depleted T cells, or PBMCs.

The receptor's source is a woman in her thirties or forties with active or convalescent COVID-19. The sequenced material came from peripheral blood. The chain is built from TRBV7-2 and TRBJ1-5, with 8 bases aligning to TRBD1. This chain's CDR3 is CASRDDRGLAQPQHF. The CDR3 DNA sequence: TGTGCCAGCAGAGACGACAGGGGACTCGCTCAGCCCCAGCATTTT. Looking up the rest from reference TRBV7-2 and TRBJ1-5 gives the full variable domain: GAGVSQSPSNKVTEKGKDVELRCDPISGHTALYWYRQSLGQGLEFLIYFQGNSAPDKSGLPSDRFSAERTGGSVSTLTIQRTQQEDSAVYLCASRDDRGLAQPQHFGDGTRLSIL.